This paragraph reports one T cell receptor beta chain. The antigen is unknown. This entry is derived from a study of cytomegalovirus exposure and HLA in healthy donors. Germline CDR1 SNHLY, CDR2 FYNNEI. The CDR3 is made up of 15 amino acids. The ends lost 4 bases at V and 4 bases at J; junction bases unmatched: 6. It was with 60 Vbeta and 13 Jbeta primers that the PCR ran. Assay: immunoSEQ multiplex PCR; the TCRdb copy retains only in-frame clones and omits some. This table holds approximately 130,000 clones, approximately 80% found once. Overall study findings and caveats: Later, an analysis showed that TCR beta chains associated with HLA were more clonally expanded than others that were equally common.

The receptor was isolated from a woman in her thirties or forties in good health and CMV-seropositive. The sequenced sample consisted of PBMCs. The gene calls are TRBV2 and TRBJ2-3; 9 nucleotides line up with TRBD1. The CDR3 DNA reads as TGTGCCAGCAGTGGGGGGACAGGGTGGTCAGATACGCAGTATTTT. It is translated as CASSGGTGWSDTQYF.